This T cell receptor beta chain was retrieved from a study of T-cell memory formation after mild COVID-19. Libraries for TCRalpha and TCRbeta carried sample barcodes and unique molecular identifiers via 5'RACE. TCRdb itself ran the 5' RACE reads through MiXCR, one entry per CDR3 protein. The sample contains about 400,000 distinct CDR3 sequences, about 24% of which appear only once. Study results and caveats: Researchers report contracting CD4+ clones mostly in CM and EM, with CD8+ clones in EMRA.

For this clonotype: Its antigen is still unknown.

The CDR3 runs 14 residues. The V and J ends lost 9 bases and 0 bases respectively, with 13 bases between them. Germline CDR1 reads SGHVS; CDR2 reads FQNEAQ. This receptor was identified in an adult woman who had mild COVID-19 (a few samples of this study predate the infection). Cell type and time point are not known. The chain combines TRBV7-8 with TRBJ2-3, with D possibly being TRBD1 or TRBD2 (5 bases each). Input material: PBMCs or a T cell subset sorted from them (not recorded which). The CDR3 protein is CASTPGRSTDTQYF. CDR3 nucleotides: TGTGCCAGTACCCCAGGGAGAAGCACAGATACGCAGTATTTT.